A selection of T cell receptor beta chains follows, all from one sample in a study of Ad26.COV2.S vaccination and SARS-CoV-2 variants. The data were produced by immunoSEQ multiplex PCR, yet TCRdb's version contains in-frame clones alone and is incomplete. The sample shows 300,000 to 500,000 clones, roughly nine tenths of them seen only once. Sequenced here: peripheral blood, sampled in a trial of Ad26.COV2.S vaccine versus placebo. The receptor set was obtained from a person aged 18 to 59 who received the Ad26.COV2.S COVID-19 vaccine or a placebo. Both conserved end residues are part of each CDR3. A D gene is named only where the DNA matches it firmly. Size is stated for part of the rows, as once, few or many counts, or as a class when the clone is expanded.

clone size	J gene	V gene	D gene	CDR3 DNA	CDR3 protein
NA	TRBJ2-3	TRBV6-4	NA	TGTGCCAGCAGTGACTCTATGGGGGTCACAGATACGCAGTATTTT	CASSDSMGVTDTQYF
NA	TRBJ2-1	TRBV12-3/TRBV12-4	NA	TGTGCCAGCAGTCCGGGTCCCGAGCAGTTCTTC	CASSPGPEQFF
NA	TRBJ2-1	TRBV6-5	NA	TGTGCCAGCAGTTACACGGGGGAGCAGTTCTTC	CASSYTGEQFF
NA	TRBJ2-2	TRBV5-1	NA	TGCGCCAGCAGGGTCGGGACGAACACCGGGGAGCTGTTTTTT	CASRVGTNTGELFF
NA	TRBJ2-5	TRBV10-1	NA	TGCGCCAACCCCGGAGAGACCCAGTACTTC	CANPGETQYF
NA	TRBJ1-1	TRBV9	TRBD1	TGTGCCAGCAGCGTGCAGACAGGGAGCGGCGCTGAAGCTTTCTTT	CASSVQTGSGAEAFF
NA	TRBJ1-1	TRBV5-4	TRBD1	TGTGCCAGCAGCCCGGGACAGGCCATTGAAGCTTTCTTT	CASSPGQAIEAFF
NA	TRBJ1-1	TRBV2	NA	TGTGCCACCACCAGGGGCTGGAACACTGAAGCTTTCTTT	CATTRGWNTEAFF
NA	TRBJ2-7	TRBV27	NA	TGTGCCAGCAGTGGATACCGGGACCGAGAACCCTACGAGCAGTACTTC	CASSGYRDREPYEQYF
NA	TRBJ1-2	TRBV5-1	NA	TGCGCCAGCGGTAACGGCGGAGACTATGGCTACACCTTC	CASGNGGDYGYTF
NA	TRBJ1-4	TRBV6-5	TRBD1	TGTGCCAGCAGGTCACAGGGGAGTAGTGCTGAAAAACTGTTTTTT	CASRSQGSSAEKLFF
NA	TRBJ2-5	TRBV6-2/TRBV6-3	TRBD2	TGTGCCAGCAGTTCTGGACTAGCGGGGGGCCAAGAGACCCAGTACTTC	CASSSGLAGGQETQYF
NA	TRBJ2-5	TRBV7-2	NA	TGTGCCAGCAGCGCGGACAGCAGAGAAGAGACCCAGTACTTC	CASSADSREETQYF
NA	TRBJ1-6	TRBV7-2	NA	TGTGCCAGCAGCTTAGTGGACAGCTATAATTCACCCCTCCACTTT	CASSLVDSYNSPLHF
once	TRBJ2-5	TRBV5-4	TRBD2	TGTGCCAGCAGCTTCGGGGGGATGCGGGAGACCCAGTACTTC	CASSFGGMRETQYF
NA	TRBJ1-2	TRBV11-2	NA	TGTGCCAGCAGCTCAGTAGACGGAAGATATGGCTACACCTTC	CASSSVDGRYGYTF
NA	TRBJ1-1	TRBV11-2	TRBD1	TGTGCCAGCAGCTTCGGGACAGGTGAAGCTTTCTTT	CASSFGTGEAFF
NA	TRBJ2-2	TRBV9	TRBD1	TGTGCCAGCAGCGCCGGGACAGGGGGCGGGGAGCTGTTTTTT	CASSAGTGGGELFF
NA	TRBJ1-1	TRBV5-1	NA	TGCGCCAGCAGCCTAGGGACGGTGAACACTGAAGCTTTCTTT	CASSLGTVNTEAFF
NA	TRBJ1-5	TRBV19	NA	TGTGCCACCTCTCTCGGGCAGTCTAGCAATCAGCCCCAGCATTTT	CATSLGQSSNQPQHF
NA	TRBJ1-2	TRBV11-2	NA	TGTGCCAGCAGCTCTGACAGATTCAACTATGGCTACACCTTC	CASSSDRFNYGYTF
NA	TRBJ2-7	TRBV13	TRBD1	TGTGCCAGCAGCGCCCATCAGTGGGGACAGGGGGAGTACGAGCAGTACTTC	CASSAHQWGQGEYEQYF
NA	TRBJ1-5	TRBV19	NA	TGTGCCAGTAGTATAAACAGGGAGCATCAGCCCCAGCATTTT	CASSINREHQPQHF
NA	TRBJ2-5	TRBV7-2	NA	TGTGCCAGCAGCTTAGGGGGACAAGAGACCCAGTACTTC	CASSLGGQETQYF
NA	TRBJ2-2	TRBV7-2	TRBD1	TGTGCCAGCAGCTTAACGAGGGGGCGGACCGGGGAGCTGTTTTTT	CASSLTRGRTGELFF
NA	TRBJ1-1	TRBV9	TRBD1	TGTGCCAGCAGCGCACTAGGGACAGCGAACACTGAAGCTTTCTTT	CASSALGTANTEAFF
once	TRBJ2-2	TRBV19	NA	TGTGCCAGTAGGGCGGACAGCTTAAACACCGGGGAGCTGTTTTTT	CASRADSLNTGELFF
NA	TRBJ2-2	TRBV19	NA	TGTGCCAGTAATACAGGACGAAACTCCGGGGAGCTGTTTTTT	CASNTGRNSGELFF
NA	TRBJ1-1	TRBV27	NA	TGTGCCAGCAGTTTTAATGGGTACGAAGCTTTCTTT	CASSFNGYEAFF
NA	TRBJ2-7	TRBV10-1	TRBD2	TGCGCCAGCGGGGTCGGACTAGCGATTTACGAGCAGTACTTC	CASGVGLAIYEQYF
once	TRBJ2-3	TRBV28	NA	TGTGCCAGCAGTTTATGGGGGAACACAGATACGCAGTATTTT	CASSLWGNTDTQYF
once	TRBJ2-1	TRBV7-9	TRBD1	TGTGCCAGCAGCTTATGGACAGGGGGCTTCAATGAGCAGTTCTTC	CASSLWTGGFNEQFF
NA	TRBJ2-1	TRBV7-8	TRBD2	TGTGCCAGCATCCCAAGTATGGGGGGCGGGGGGGCCGCATACAATGAGCAGTTCTTC	CASIPSMGGGGAAYNEQFF
NA	TRBJ2-5	TRBV19	NA	TGTGCCAGTAGTAGCGGGGACGAGGGGTTAGCGACCCAGTACTTC	CASSSGDEGLATQYF
once	TRBJ1-4	TRBV6-5	NA	TGTGCCAGCAGTTACTGGGGCCCGGCTAATGAAAAACTGTTTTTT	CASSYWGPANEKLFF
NA	TRBJ2-7	TRBV28	NA	TGTGCCAGCAGTACCGGGGGAGCTATAGACTACGAGCAGTACTTC	CASSTGGAIDYEQYF
NA	TRBJ2-3	TRBV5-1	TRBD2	TGCGCCAGCAGCTTAAGCGGGGAGGGTACAGATACGCAGTATTTT	CASSLSGEGTDTQYF
NA	TRBJ1-6	TRBV30	TRBD1	TGTGCCTGGAGCCTAAGACAGGGGCCTGCAGGTTCACCCCTCCACTTT	CAWSLRQGPAGSPLHF
NA	TRBJ2-3	TRBV3-1/TRBV3-2	NA	TGTGCCAGCAGCCACTTTAGCGGCTCTAGCACAGATACGCAGTATTTT	CASSHFSGSSTDTQYF
NA	TRBJ1-5	TRBV9	TRBD1	TGTGCCAGCAGCGCGGGGACAGCTAGCAATCAGCCCCAGCATTTT	CASSAGTASNQPQHF
once	TRBJ2-5	TRBV20-1	NA	TGCAGTGCTGGCTCCACGGAGACCCAGTACTTC	CSAGSTETQYF
NA	TRBJ1-2	TRBV10-3	NA	TGTGCCATCAGTGAGTCGGTTTTTGAGGGGGTCTATGGCTACACCTTC	CAISESVFEGVYGYTF
NA	TRBJ1-3	TRBV5-8	NA	TGTGCCAGCAGCTTCCGAGGGCTTGGAAACACCATATATTTT	CASSFRGLGNTIYF
NA	TRBJ2-7	TRBV5-1	TRBD1	TGCGCCAGCAGCCGGGGACAGGGGGCCTACGAGCAGTACTTC	CASSRGQGAYEQYF
NA	TRBJ2-5	TRBV29-1	TRBD1	TGCAGCGTTACTACAGGGGGCGCCGGGGAGACCCAGTACTTC	CSVTTGGAGETQYF
NA	TRBJ2-1	TRBV9	NA	TGTGCCAGCAGCGCCTCGACTGGCTACAATGAGCAGTTCTTC	CASSASTGYNEQFF
NA	TRBJ2-3	TRBV7-6	TRBD2	TGTGCCAGCAGCCCGCGGACTAGCGGGGGCACAGATACGCAGTATTTT	CASSPRTSGGTDTQYF
NA	TRBJ1-5	TRBV2	TRBD1	TGTGCCAGCAGCTTACAGGGGGCGGACGGTCAGCCCCAGCATTTT	CASSLQGADGQPQHF
once	TRBJ2-1	TRBV4-2	NA	TGTGCCAGCAGCCCCCTACGGAGCGGGTCCTCCTACAATGAGCAGTTCTTC	CASSPLRSGSSYNEQFF
NA	TRBJ1-6	TRBV5-1	NA	TGCGCCAGCAGCTTGGGGGTGTCCCAAAATTCACCCCTCCACTTT	CASSLGVSQNSPLHF
NA	TRBJ2-6	TRBV6-2/TRBV6-3	NA	TGTGCCAGCAGTTACTGGCAGACCTCTGGGGCCAACGTCCTGACTTTC	CASSYWQTSGANVLTF
once	TRBJ2-2	TRBV12-3/TRBV12-4	NA	TGTGCCAGCAGTTTATTGCCTGGCGGGGAGCTGTTTTTT	CASSLLPGGELFF